This is a list of T cell receptor beta chains from one sample in a study of cytomegalovirus exposure and HLA in healthy donors. Repertoires were generated with immunoSEQ multiplex PCR, while TCRdb's copy carries only in-frame clones and drops some. The table records under 90,000 clones, roughly 67% of them present only once. The sample comprised PBMCs. The receptors stem from a man between 40 and 49 years old in good health and CMV-seropositive. The CDR3 runs from the conserved cysteine through the conserved F or W. A D gene is named only where the DNA matches it firmly. Clone size, where shown, is once, few, many, or a class for clones that have expanded.

D	size	V	J	CDR3	DNA
.	.	TRBV5-1	TRBJ2-7	CASSRSGSSYEQYF	TGCGCCAGCAGTCGGTCGGGGAGCTCCTACGAGCAGTACTTC
TRBD1	.	TRBV5-1	TRBJ2-7	CASRADRVNDEQYF	TGCGCCAGCAGGGCGGACAGGGTGAACGACGAGCAGTACTTC
TRBD2	few	TRBV9	TRBJ2-7	CASSVHAGAYEQYF	TGTGCCAGCAGCGTACATGCGGGAGCATACGAGCAGTACTTC
TRBD1	.	TRBV11-2	TRBJ2-7	CASSPGTEVEQYF	TGTGCCAGCAGCCCCGGGACAGAAGTCGAGCAGTACTTC
.	.	TRBV19	TRBJ1-5	CASSHQTTGGLGNQPQHF	TGTGCCAGTAGCCACCAGACGACGGGGGGGTTGGGCAATCAGCCCCAGCATTTT
TRBD2	.	TRBV15	TRBJ2-1	CATSRGGAGSSYNEQFF	TGTGCCACCAGCAGAGGGGGAGCGGGAAGCTCCTACAATGAGCAGTTCTTC
TRBD1	few	TRBV30	TRBJ1-5	CAWSVWTGPNNQPQHF	TGTGCCTGGAGTGTTTGGACAGGGCCTAACAATCAGCCCCAGCATTTT
TRBD1	once	TRBV11-2	TRBJ1-4	CASSRGQGEKLFF	TGTGCCAGCAGCAGGGGACAGGGAGAAAAACTGTTTTTT
.	.	TRBV30	TRBJ1-6	CAWSVGRAWSPLHF	TGTGCCTGGAGTGTCGGCAGGGCTTGGTCACCCCTCCACTTT
.	.	TRBV18	TRBJ1-1	CASSPSGAGAGTEAFF	TGTGCCAGCTCACCAAGTGGTGCAGGGGCTGGCACTGAAGCTTTCTTT
TRBD2	.	TRBV28	TRBJ2-1	CASSSPASGNHNEQFF	TGTGCCAGCAGCTCCCCGGCTAGCGGGAACCACAATGAGCAGTTCTTC
TRBD1	.	TRBV7-2	TRBJ1-4	CASSRGTGGEKLFF	TGTGCCAGCAGCCGAGGGACAGGGGGGGAAAAACTGTTTTTT
TRBD1	.	TRBV5-1	TRBJ1-5	CASSSGQGHGEPQHF	TGCGCCAGCAGCTCGGGACAGGGGCACGGTGAGCCCCAGCATTTT
TRBD1	.	TRBV18	TRBJ1-1	CASASPGTDIEAFF	TGTGCCAGCGCTTCCCCCGGGACAGACATTGAAGCTTTCTTT
.	.	TRBV4-2	TRBJ1-2	CASSQDRGAGGYTF	TGTGCCAGCAGCCAAGATCGGGGGGCTGGTGGCTACACCTTC
TRBD1	.	TRBV2	TRBJ2-1	CASSIRDRDNEQFF	TGTGCCAGCAGTATCCGGGACAGGGACAATGAGCAGTTCTTC
TRBD1	.	TRBV7-9	TRBJ2-7	CASSLQGAIGEQYF	TGTGCCAGCAGCTTGCAGGGGGCTATAGGGGAGCAGTACTTC
TRBD1	.	TRBV5-1	TRBJ1-2	CASSLQGAVDGYTF	TGCGCCAGCAGCCTTCAGGGGGCGGTTGATGGCTACACCTTC
TRBD1	.	TRBV6-1	TRBJ1-2	CASSESQGAFGYTF	TGTGCCAGCAGTGAGTCACAGGGGGCCTTTGGCTACACCTTC
.	.	TRBV27	TRBJ1-1	CASSLRVGRRGNTEAFF	TGTGCCAGCAGTTTAAGGGTCGGGAGGAGGGGGAACACTGAAGCTTTCTTT
TRBD2	.	TRBV5-4	TRBJ2-1	CASSARSSGVYNEQFF	TGTGCCAGCAGCGCGCGATCTAGCGGAGTCTACAATGAGCAGTTCTTC
.	.	TRBV29-1	TRBJ2-1	CSGVQGNEQFF	TGCAGCGGCGTCCAGGGCAATGAGCAGTTCTTC
.	.	TRBV18	TRBJ2-2	CASSPRRDTGELFF	TGTGCCAGCTCACCACGGCGGGACACCGGGGAGCTGTTTTTT
TRBD2	.	TRBV5-6	TRBJ2-7	CASGGGANYEQYF	TGTGCCAGCGGCGGGGGGGCGAACTACGAGCAGTACTTC
.	.	TRBV27	TRBJ2-1	CASSLSDSNNEQFF	TGTGCCAGCAGTTTATCTGACTCGAACAATGAGCAGTTCTTC
.	.	TRBV6-1	TRBJ2-7	CASSKFDEGEQYF	TGTGCCAGCAGTAAATTCGATGAGGGAGAGCAGTACTTC
.	.	TRBV5-5	TRBJ1-2	CASNQMIDSTTNYGYTF	TGTGCCAGCAACCAGATGATAGACAGCACCACGAACTATGGCTACACCTTC
TRBD1	.	TRBV7-2	TRBJ2-5	CASSVTGGAETQYF	TGTGCCAGCAGCGTAACAGGGGGCGCAGAGACCCAGTACTTC
.	.	TRBV5-4	TRBJ1-4	CASSLGQRVNEKLFF	TGTGCCAGCAGCTTGGGACAGCGGGTTAATGAAAAACTGTTTTTT
TRBD1	.	TRBV7-3	TRBJ1-1	CASSYTGVTEAFF	TGTGCCAGCAGCTACACAGGGGTCACTGAAGCTTTCTTT
.	many	TRBV18	TRBJ1-5	CASSPEQGPNQPQHF	TGTGCCAGCTCACCAGAACAGGGCCCCAATCAGCCCCAGCATTTT
.	.	TRBV30	TRBJ2-3	CAWGGLSTSTDTQYF	TGTGCCTGGGGGGGACTGAGTACTAGCACAGATACGCAGTATTTT
.	.	TRBV4-3	TRBJ1-2	CASSPTGAGRNYGYTF	TGCGCCAGCAGCCCAACTGGAGCGGGGAGGAACTATGGCTACACCTTC
TRBD2	.	TRBV27	TRBJ2-5	CASSLSSGLADYTQYF	TGTGCCAGCAGTTTATCGTCTGGACTAGCGGACTATACCCAGTACTTC
TRBD1	.	TRBV9	TRBJ1-1	CASSGGGQGVQGTEAFF	TGTGCCAGCAGCGGAGGGGGACAGGGGGTTCAGGGCACTGAAGCTTTCTTT
.	.	TRBV28	TRBJ1-1	CASIGTTGPTEAFF	TGTGCCAGCATTGGGACCACAGGGCCCACTGAAGCTTTCTTT
.	few	TRBV4-3	TRBJ1-4	CASSQEARGYEKLFF	TGCGCCAGCAGCCAAGAGGCCAGGGGTTATGAAAAACTGTTTTTT
.	.	TRBV6-5	TRBJ2-2	CASGGLKTTGELFF	TGTGCCAGCGGAGGTCTCAAAACGACCGGGGAGCTGTTTTTT
.	.	TRBV5-4	TRBJ2-7	CASSFGPESSYEQYF	TGTGCCAGCAGCTTTGGGCCGGAAAGCTCCTACGAGCAGTACTTC
.	.	TRBV5-1	TRBJ2-2	CASSLRSSKQRELFF	TGCGCCAGCAGCTTGAGATCTTCTAAACAGAGGGAGCTGTTTTTT
.	.	TRBV30	TRBJ1-2	CAWSSGHVYGYTF	TGTGCCTGGTCTTCCGGACACGTCTATGGCTACACCTTC
.	few	TRBV29-1	TRBJ2-1	CSVEFGGSSYNEQFF	TGCAGCGTTGAATTCGGAGGGAGCTCCTACAATGAGCAGTTCTTC
.	.	TRBV9	TRBJ1-5	CASSVRGDQPQHF	TGTGCCAGCAGCGTCCGGGGTGATCAGCCCCAGCATTTT
TRBD1	once	TRBV2	TRBJ1-5	CASTPGTGVPLHSNQPQHF	TGTGCCAGCACTCCCGGGACAGGGGTCCCTTTACATAGCAATCAGCCCCAGCATTTT